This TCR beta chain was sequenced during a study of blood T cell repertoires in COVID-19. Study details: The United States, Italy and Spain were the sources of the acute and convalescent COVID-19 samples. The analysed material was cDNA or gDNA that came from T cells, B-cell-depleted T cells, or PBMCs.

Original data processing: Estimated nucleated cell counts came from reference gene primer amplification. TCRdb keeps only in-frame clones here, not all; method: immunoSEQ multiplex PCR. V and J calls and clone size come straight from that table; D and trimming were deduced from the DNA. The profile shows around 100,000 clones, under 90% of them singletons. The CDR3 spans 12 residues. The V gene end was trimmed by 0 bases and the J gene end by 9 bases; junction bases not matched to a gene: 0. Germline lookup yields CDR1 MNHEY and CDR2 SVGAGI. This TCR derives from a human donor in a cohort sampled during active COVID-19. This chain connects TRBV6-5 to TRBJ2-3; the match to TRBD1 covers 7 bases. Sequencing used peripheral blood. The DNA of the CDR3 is TGTGCCAGCAGTTACTCACAGGGGACGCAGTATTTT. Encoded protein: CASSYSQGTQYF.